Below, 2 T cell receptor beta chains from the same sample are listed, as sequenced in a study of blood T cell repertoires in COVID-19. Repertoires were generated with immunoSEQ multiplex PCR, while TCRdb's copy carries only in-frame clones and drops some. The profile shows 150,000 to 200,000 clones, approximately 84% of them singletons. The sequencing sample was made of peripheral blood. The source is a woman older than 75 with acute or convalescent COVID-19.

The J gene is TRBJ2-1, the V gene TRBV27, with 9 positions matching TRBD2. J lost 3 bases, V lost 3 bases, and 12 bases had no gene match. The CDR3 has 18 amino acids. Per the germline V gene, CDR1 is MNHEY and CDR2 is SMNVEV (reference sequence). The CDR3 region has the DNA TGTGCCAGCAGTTTTCTAGCGGGATCCCCTTTCTTCTACAATGAGCAGTTCTTC. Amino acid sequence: CASSFLAGSPFFYNEQFF.

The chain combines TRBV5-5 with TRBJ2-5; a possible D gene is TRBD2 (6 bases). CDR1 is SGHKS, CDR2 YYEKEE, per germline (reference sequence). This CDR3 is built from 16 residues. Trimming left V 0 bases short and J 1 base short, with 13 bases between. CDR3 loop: CASSLVPLGGQETQYF. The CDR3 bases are TGTGCCAGCAGCTTGGTTCCGTTGGGGGGCCAAGAGACCCAGTACTTC.